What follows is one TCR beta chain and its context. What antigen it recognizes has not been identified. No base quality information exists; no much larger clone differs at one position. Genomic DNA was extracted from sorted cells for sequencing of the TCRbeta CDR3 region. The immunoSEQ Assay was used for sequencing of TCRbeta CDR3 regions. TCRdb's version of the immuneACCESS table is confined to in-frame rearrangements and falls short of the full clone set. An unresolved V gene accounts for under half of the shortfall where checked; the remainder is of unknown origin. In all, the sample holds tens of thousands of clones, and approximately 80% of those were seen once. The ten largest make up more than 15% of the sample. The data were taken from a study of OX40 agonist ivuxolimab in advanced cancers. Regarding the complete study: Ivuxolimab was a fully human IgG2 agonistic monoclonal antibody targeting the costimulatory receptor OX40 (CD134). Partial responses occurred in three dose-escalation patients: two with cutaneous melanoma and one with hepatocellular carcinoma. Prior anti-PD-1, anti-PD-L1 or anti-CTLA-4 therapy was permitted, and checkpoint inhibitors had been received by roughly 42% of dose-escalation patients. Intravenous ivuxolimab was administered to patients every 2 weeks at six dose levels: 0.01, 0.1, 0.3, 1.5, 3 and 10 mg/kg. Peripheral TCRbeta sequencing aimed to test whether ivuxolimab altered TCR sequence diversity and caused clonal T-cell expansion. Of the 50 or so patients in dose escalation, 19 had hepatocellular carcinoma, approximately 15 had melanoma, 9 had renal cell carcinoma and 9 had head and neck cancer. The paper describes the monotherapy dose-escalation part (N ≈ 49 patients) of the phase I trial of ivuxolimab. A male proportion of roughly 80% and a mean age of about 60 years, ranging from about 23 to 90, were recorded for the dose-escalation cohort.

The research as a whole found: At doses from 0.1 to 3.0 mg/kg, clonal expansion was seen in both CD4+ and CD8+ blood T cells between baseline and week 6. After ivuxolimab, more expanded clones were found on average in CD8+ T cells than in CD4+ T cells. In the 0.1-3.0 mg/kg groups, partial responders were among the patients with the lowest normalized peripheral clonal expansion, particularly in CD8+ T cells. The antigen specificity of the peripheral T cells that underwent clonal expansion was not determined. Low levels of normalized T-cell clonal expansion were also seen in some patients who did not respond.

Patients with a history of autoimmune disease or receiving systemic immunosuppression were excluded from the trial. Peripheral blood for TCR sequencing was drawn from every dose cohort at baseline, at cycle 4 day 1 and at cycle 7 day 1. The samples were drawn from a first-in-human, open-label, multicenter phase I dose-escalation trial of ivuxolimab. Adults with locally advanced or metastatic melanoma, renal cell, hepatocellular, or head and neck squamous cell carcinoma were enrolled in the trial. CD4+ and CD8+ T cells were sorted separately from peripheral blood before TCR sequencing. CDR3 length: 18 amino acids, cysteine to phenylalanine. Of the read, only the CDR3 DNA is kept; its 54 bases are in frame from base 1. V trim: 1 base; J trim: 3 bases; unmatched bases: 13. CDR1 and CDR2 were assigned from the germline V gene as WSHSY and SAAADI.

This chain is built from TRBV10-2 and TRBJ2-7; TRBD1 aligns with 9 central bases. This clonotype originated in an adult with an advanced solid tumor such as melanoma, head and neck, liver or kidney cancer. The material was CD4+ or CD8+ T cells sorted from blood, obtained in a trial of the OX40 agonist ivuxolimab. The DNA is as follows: TGCGCCAGCAGTGAGTGGGATGTGGGACTGGACAGGGGCTACGAGCAGTACTTC. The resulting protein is CASSEWDVGLDRGYEQYF.